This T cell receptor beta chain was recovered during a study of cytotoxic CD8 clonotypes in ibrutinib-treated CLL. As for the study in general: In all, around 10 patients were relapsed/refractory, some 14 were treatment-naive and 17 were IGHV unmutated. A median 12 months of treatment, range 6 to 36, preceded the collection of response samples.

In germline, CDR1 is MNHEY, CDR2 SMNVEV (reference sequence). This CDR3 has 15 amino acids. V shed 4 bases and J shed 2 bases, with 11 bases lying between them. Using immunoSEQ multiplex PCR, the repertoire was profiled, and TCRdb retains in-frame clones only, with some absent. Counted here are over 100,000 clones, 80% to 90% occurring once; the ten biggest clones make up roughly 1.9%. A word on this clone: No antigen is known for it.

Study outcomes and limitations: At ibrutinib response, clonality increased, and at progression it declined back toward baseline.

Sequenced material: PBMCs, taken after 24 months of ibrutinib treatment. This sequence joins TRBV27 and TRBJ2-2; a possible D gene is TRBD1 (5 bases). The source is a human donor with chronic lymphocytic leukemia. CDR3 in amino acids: CASSSDTVNTGELFF. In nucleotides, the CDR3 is TGTGCCAGCAGTTCGGACACTGTCAACACCGGGGAGCTGTTTTTT.